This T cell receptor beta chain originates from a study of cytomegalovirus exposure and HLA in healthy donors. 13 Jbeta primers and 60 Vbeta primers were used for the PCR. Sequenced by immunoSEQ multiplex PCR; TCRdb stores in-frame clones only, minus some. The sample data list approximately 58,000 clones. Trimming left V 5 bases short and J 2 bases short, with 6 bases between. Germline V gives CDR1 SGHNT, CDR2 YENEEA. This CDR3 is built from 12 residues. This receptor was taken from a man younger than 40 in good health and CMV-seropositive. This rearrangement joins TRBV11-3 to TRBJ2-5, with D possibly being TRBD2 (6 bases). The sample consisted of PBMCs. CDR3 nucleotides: TGTGCCAGCAGCCTAGCGCAAGAGACCCAGTACTTC. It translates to CASSLAQETQYF.